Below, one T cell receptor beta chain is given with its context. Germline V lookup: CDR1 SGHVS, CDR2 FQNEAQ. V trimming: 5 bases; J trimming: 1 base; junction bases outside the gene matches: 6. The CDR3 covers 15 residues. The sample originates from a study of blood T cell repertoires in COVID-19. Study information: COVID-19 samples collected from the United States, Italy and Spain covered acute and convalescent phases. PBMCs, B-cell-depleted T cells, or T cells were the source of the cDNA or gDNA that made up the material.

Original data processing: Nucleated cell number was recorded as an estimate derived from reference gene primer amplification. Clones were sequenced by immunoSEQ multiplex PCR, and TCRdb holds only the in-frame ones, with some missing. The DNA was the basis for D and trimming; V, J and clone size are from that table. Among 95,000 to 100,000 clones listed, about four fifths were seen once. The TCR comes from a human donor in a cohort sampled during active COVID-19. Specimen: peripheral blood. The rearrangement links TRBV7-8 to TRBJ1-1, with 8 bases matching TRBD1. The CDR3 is CASSPGDRRNTEAFF. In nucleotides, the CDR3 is TGTGCCAGCAGCCCTGGGGACAGGAGGAACACTGAAGCTTTCTTT. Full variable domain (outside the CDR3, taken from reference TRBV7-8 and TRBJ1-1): GAGVSQSPRYKVAKRGQDVALRCDPISGHVSLFWYQQALGQGPEFLTYFQNEAQLDKSGLPSDRFFAERPEGSVSTLKIQRTQQEDSAVYLCASSPGDRRNTEAFFGQGTRLTVV.